The present entry profiles one T cell receptor (beta chain) with its context. What it binds is unknown. CDR1 and CDR2 (germline): LNHDA, SQIVND (reference sequence). Trimming took 9 bases from V and 2 from J, leaving 11 bases between them. The CDR3 covers 14 residues. Exclusion criteria comprised uncontrolled infection, other autoimmune disease, pregnancy or lactation. Amplification of TCR beta CDR3 regions used RNA as the template. Researchers ran a first-round RT-PCR on the TCR CDR3 using the HTBI primer set. TCRdb reanalysed the multiplex PCR reads using MiXCR and keeps one entry per CDR3 protein. Here the sample spans about 570,000 distinct CDR3 sequences, roughly 46% being singletons. The sample is drawn from a study of T cells in Graves' hyperthyroidism and ophthalmopathy. Findings and caveats of the study: From stable hyperthyroidism, ophthalmopathy was set apart by a 13 V-J model.

This chain links TRBV19 with TRBJ2-6; the D gene could be TRBD1 or TRBD2 (5 bases each). Sequences were obtained from peripheral blood or thyroid tissue (not recorded which). This clonotype was sampled from an adult woman with Graves' disease, either hyperthyroidism or ophthalmopathy (not recorded which). CDR3 DNA: TGTGCCAGCAGAGGGGCGCCTGGGGCCAACGTCCTGACTTTC. Translation: CASRGAPGANVLTF.